The rows below give T cell receptor beta chains drawn from one sample of a study of graft-versus-host responses after intestinal transplantation. Using immunoSEQ multiplex PCR, the repertoire was profiled, and TCRdb retains in-frame clones only, with some absent. The table records under 45,000 clones, 89% of them present only once. The source was PBMCs, collected roughly 270 days after transplant. These receptors were obtained from a human patient who received an intestinal transplant, so some T cells may come from the graft donor. The CDR3 runs from the conserved cysteine through the conserved F or W. The D gene is left open where the match is weak. Expanded clones are given a class, and other clones once, few, many or no size at all.

J	D	size	V	DNA	CDR3
TRBJ2-3	TRBD2	few	TRBV10-3	TGTGCCATCAACTCGGGACTAGCGGGGGAATCAGATACGCAGTATTTT	CAINSGLAGESDTQYF
TRBJ1-5	.	.	TRBV6-1	TGTGCCAGCAGTGAGTTCGAATATAGCAATCAGCCCCAGCATTTT	CASSEFEYSNQPQHF
TRBJ2-1	.	.	TRBV6-1	TGTGCCAGCAGTGAAACTAGTGCGTCCTACAATGAGCAGTTCTTC	CASSETSASYNEQFF
TRBJ1-1	.	.	TRBV7-8	TGTGCCAGCAGCCCCGCCCTTGTCTGGACTGAAGCTTTCTTT	CASSPALVWTEAFF
TRBJ2-1	TRBD2	.	TRBV9	TGTGCCAGCAGCGTAGTTAGCCTAGCGGGCGATGAGCAGTTCTTC	CASSVVSLAGDEQFF
TRBJ2-1	TRBD2	.	TRBV4-2	TGTGCCAGCAGCCCGACTAGCGGGGGGGCTCGGAATGACAATGAGCAGTTCTTC	CASSPTSGGARNDNEQFF
TRBJ2-4	TRBD2	.	TRBV7-6	TGTGCCAGCAGCGAAGGACTAGCGGGGGGCCCGGACAAAAACATTCAGTACTTC	CASSEGLAGGPDKNIQYF
TRBJ2-1	TRBD2	.	TRBV4-1	TGCGCCAGCAGCTCCCTAGCGGGGGGGATCAATGAGCAGTTCTTC	CASSSLAGGINEQFF
TRBJ2-1	TRBD2	.	TRBV11-2	TGTGCCAGCAGCTTAGATGGGTATTCCGGGGGGTATGACAATGAGCAGTTCTTC	CASSLDGYSGGYDNEQFF
TRBJ2-7	TRBD2	.	TRBV10-1	TGCGCCAGCAGTGAGTCGGGACTAGCGGGGGGGCGCGAGCAGTACTTC	CASSESGLAGGREQYF
TRBJ2-7	TRBD2	.	TRBV15	TGTGCCACCAGCAGAGATCTTAGCGGGGGGACTCTCTCCTACGAGCAGTACTTC	CATSRDLSGGTLSYEQYF
TRBJ1-1	TRBD1	.	TRBV29-1	TGCAGCGTTGAACTCCCAGGGGGCGTGATTGAAGCTTTCTTT	CSVELPGGVIEAFF
TRBJ1-4	.	.	TRBV30	TGTGCCTGGAGTGTACTTAACACCCAGGCAGGAAAAACTGTTTTT	CAWSVLNTQAGKTVF
TRBJ2-7	.	.	TRBV11-2	TGTGCCAGCAGCCCAACGACCGGGACTGGTGCCTACGAGCAGTACTTC	CASSPTTGTGAYEQYF
TRBJ1-6	.	.	TRBV2	TGTGCCAGCAGGACAGTCAGCTCCTATAATTCACCCCTCCACTTT	CASRTVSSYNSPLHF
TRBJ2-3	TRBD2	.	TRBV9	TGTGCCAGCAGCGTAGGACTAGCGGGTCTCAGATCAATCACAGATACGCAGTATTTT	CASSVGLAGLRSITDTQYF
TRBJ2-3	.	.	TRBV29-1	TGCAGCGTCGCGCGGGCACAGGGTAGGGCAGATACGCAGTATTTT	CSVARAQGRADTQYF
TRBJ2-5	.	.	TRBV4-1	TGCGCCAGCAGCCAAGCAGGGGTCGGTTTCGGGACCCAGTACTTC	CASSQAGVGFGTQYF
TRBJ2-7	TRBD2	.	TRBV5-1	TGCGCCAGCAAGGTGGGAGGGACCTCCTACGAGCAGTACTTC	CASKVGGTSYEQYF
TRBJ2-3	.	.	TRBV4-1	TGCGCCAGCAGCCAAGATACCGGAGATACGCAGTATTTT	CASSQDTGDTQYF
TRBJ1-1	.	.	TRBV9	TGTGCCAGCAGCGTAGGGGGCAGGATCACTGAAGCTTTCTTT	CASSVGGRITEAFF
TRBJ2-7	TRBD2	.	TRBV2	TGTGCCAGCAGTGAGAGGGGAGCGGGGCCCTACGAGCAGTACTTC	CASSERGAGPYEQYF
TRBJ2-7	.	.	TRBV9	TGTGCCAGCAGCGCCGGCCGTGGAGGTATAGAGCAGTACTTC	CASSAGRGGIEQYF
TRBJ1-1	.	.	TRBV4-1	TGCGCCAGCAGCCAACAGGGGTTGTACACTGAAGCTTTCTTT	CASSQQGLYTEAFF
TRBJ1-4	.	.	TRBV19	TGTGCCAGTAGTATATATGCTAAATCTAATGAAAAACTGTTTTTT	CASSIYAKSNEKLFF
TRBJ1-1	.	.	TRBV19	TGTGCCAGTAGTATATTGGAGAACACTGAAGCTTTCTTT	CASSILENTEAFF
TRBJ2-7	.	.	TRBV29-1	TGCAGCGTTCGAAGGTCCTACGAGCAGTACTTC	CSVRRSYEQYF
TRBJ1-3	.	.	TRBV20-1	TGCAGTGCTAGACCAGGCACCATATATTTT	CSARPGTIYF
TRBJ2-5	TRBD1	.	TRBV14	TGTGCCAGCAGCCAAGATAGGGGGCCGCAACAAGAGACCCAGTACTTC	CASSQDRGPQQETQYF
TRBJ2-5	.	.	TRBV7-4	TGTGCCAGCAGCCCCCCCCGGGACTCTATAAGCGGGACCCAGTACTTC	CASSPPRDSISGTQYF